The clone carrying this T cell receptor beta chain appeared once. Its antigen is undetermined. The study ran its PCR with 60 Vbeta and 13 Jbeta primers. Assay used: immunoSEQ multiplex PCR; TCRdb lists only in-frame clones, some missing. The sample has around 140,000 clones; around three quarters are singletons. The data were taken from a study of cytomegalovirus exposure and HLA in healthy donors. Study findings and constraints: Fewer N-insertions than the approximately 610-donor mean were reportedly shown by an Asian-associated ancestry cluster in a later analysis. Some highly shared sequence variants likely arose as a pipeline artifact. The study listed roughly 160 cytomegalovirus-associated TCR beta chains.

The trim removed 3 bases at V and 1 base at J, leaving 8 bases unmatched. The CDR3 totals 16 residues. Germline V gene lookup returns CDR1 LNHDA and CDR2 SQIVND (reference sequence). There were likely unrecorded immune exposures, though donors were nominally healthy when sampled. The rearrangement links TRBV19 to TRBJ1-1; 7 bases are a match to TRBD1. The origin of this receptor is a middle-aged man in good health and CMV-seropositive. Sequencing input: PBMCs. CDR3 protein: CASSMGQGVKNTEAFF. The CDR3 nucleotides are TGTGCCAGTAGTATGGGCCAGGGGGTGAAGAACACTGAAGCTTTCTTT.